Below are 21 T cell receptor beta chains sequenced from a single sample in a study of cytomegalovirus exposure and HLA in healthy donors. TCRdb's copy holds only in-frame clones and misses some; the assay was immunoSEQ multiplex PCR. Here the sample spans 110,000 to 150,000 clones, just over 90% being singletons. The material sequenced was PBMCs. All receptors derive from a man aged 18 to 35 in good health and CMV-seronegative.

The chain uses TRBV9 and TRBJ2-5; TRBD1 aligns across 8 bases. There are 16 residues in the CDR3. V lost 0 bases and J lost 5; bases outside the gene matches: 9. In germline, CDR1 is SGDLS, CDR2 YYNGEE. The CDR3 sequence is CASSVDGQGMRETQYF. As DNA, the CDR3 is TGTGCCAGCAGCGTAGACGGACAGGGTATGAGGGAGACCCAGTACTTC.

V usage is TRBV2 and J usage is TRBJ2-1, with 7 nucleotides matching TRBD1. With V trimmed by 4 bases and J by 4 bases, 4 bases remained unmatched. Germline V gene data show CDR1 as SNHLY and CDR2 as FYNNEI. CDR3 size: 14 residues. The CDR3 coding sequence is TGTGCCAGCAGTGTAGGGGGCGAATACAATGAGCAGTTCTTC. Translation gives CASSVGGEYNEQFF.

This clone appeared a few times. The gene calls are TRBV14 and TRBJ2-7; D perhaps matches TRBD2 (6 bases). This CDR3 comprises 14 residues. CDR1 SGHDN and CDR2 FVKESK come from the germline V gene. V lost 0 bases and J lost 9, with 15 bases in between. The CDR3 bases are TGTGCCAGCAGCCAAGATGGAGGGAACACTCGGCAGTACTTC. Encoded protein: CASSQDGGNTRQYF.

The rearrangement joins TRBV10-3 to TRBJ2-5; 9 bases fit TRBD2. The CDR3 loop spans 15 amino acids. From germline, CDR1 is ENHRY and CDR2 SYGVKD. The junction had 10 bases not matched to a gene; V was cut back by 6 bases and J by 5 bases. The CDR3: CAISGGREGLETQYF. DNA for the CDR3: TGTGCCATCAGCGGCGGGCGGGAGGGCCTTGAGACCCAGTACTTC.

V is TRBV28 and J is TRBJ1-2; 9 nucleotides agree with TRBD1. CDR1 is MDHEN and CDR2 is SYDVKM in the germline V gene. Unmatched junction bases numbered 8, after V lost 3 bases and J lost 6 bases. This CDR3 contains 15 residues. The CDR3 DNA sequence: TGTGCCAGCAGTTTGGGGACAGGGTATGGGGATGGCTACACCTTC. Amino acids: CASSLGTGYGDGYTF.

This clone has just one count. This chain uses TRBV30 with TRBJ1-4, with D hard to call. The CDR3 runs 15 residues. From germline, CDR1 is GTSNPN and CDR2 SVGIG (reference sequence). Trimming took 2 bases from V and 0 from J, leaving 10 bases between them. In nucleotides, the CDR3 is TGTGCCTGGAGTCTAGACTGGGCAACTAATGAAAAACTGTTTTTT. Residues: CAWSLDWATNEKLFF.

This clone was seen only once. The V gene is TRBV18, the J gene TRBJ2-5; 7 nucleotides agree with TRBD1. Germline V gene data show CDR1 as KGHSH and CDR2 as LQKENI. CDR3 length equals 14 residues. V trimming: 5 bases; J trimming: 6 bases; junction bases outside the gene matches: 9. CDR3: CASSISQGTKTQYF. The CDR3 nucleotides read TGTGCCAGCTCAATCTCACAGGGGACCAAGACCCAGTACTTC.

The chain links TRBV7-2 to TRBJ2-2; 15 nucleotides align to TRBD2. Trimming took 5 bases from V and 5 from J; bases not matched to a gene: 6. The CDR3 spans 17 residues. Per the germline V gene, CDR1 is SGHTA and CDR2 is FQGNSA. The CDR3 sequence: CASSEKGLAGGTGELFF. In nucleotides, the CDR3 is TGTGCCAGCAGCGAAAAAGGACTAGCGGGGGGGACCGGGGAGCTGTTTTTT. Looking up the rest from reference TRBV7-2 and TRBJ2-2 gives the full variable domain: GAGVSQSPSNKVTEKGKDVELRCDPISGHTALYWYRQSLGQGLEFLIYFQGNSAPDKSGLPSDRFSAERTGGSVSTLTIQRTQQEDSAVYLCASSEKGLAGGTGELFFGEGSRLTVL.

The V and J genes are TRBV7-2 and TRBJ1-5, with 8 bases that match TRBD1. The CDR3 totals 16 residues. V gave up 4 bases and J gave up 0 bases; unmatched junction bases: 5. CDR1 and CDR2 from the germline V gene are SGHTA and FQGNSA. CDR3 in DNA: TGTGCCAGCAGCTCAGACAGGGGTGATAGCAATCAGCCCCAGCATTTT. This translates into CASSSDRGDSNQPQHF.

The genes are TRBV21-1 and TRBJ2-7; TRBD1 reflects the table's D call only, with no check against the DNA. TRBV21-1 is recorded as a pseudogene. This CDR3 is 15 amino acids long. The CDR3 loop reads CASSKAGTQAYEQYV. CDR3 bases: TGTGCCAGCAGCAAAGCTGGGACACAGGCCTACGAGCAGTACGTC.

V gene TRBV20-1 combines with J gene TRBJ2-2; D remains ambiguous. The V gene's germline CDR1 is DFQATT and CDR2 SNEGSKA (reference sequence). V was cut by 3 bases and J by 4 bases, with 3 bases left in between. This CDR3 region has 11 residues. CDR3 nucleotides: TGCAGTGCTAGCGGCACCGGGGAGCTGTTTTTT. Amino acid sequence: CSASGTGELFF.

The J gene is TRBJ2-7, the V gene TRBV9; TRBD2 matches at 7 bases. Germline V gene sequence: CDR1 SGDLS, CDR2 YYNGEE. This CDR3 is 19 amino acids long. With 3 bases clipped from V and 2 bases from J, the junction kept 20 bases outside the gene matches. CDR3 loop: CASSETPNPRLAEAYEQYV. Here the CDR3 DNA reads TGTGCCAGCAGCGAGACCCCCAATCCTCGCCTAGCGGAAGCCTACGAGCAGTACGTC.

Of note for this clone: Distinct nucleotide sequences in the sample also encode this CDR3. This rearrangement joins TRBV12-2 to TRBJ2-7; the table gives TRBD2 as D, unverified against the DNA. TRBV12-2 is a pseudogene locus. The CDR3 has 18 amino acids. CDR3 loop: CASRLGTGSTNLSYEQYV. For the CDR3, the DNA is TGTGCAAGTCGCTTAGGGACGGGGAGTACCAACCTCTCCTACGAGCAGTACGTC.

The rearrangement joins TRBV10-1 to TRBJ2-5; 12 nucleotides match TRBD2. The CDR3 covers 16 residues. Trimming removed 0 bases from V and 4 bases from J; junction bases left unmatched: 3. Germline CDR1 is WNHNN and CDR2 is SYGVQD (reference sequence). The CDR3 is CASSESGLAGRETQYF. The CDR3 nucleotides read TGCGCCAGCAGTGAGTCCGGACTAGCGGGGAGAGAGACCCAGTACTTC.

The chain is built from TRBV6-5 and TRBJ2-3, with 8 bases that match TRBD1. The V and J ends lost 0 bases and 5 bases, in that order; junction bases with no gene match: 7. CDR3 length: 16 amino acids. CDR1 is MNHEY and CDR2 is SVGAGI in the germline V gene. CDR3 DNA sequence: TGTGCCAGCAGTTACTCACCGACAGGGGTGAAAGATACGCAGTATTTT. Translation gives CASSYSPTGVKDTQYF.

CDR3 sequence: CASSEGGLSRDYEQYV. The DNA for the CDR3 is TGTGCCAGCAGTGAAGGAGGACTTTCAAGAGACTACGAGCAGTACGTC. The chain recombines TRBV6-1 with TRBJ2-7, with D tentatively TRBD2 (5 bases). Germline V CDR1 and CDR2: MNHNS, SASEGT. The CDR3 is 16 amino acids. Deletions cut 1 base from V and 3 bases from J, with 16 bases between.

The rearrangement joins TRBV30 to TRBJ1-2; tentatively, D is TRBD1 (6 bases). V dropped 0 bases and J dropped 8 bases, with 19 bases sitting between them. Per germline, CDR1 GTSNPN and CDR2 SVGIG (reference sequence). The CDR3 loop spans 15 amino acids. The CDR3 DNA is TGTGCCTGGAGTGTAGGGGACACACACGGGAGGGGCTACACCTTC. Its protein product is CAWSVGDTHGRGYTF.

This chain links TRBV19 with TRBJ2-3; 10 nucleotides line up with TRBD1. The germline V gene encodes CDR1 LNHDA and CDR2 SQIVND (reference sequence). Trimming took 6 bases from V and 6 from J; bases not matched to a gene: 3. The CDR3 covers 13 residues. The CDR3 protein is CASRGTGADTQYF. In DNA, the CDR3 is TGTGCCAGTAGAGGGACAGGGGCCGATACGCAGTATTTT.

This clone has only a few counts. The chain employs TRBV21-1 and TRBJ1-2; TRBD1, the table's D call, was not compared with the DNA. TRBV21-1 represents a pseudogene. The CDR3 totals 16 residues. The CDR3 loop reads CASSSRTQGPSYGYTF. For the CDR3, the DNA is TGTGCCAGCAGCAGCAGGACACAGGGACCAAGCTATGGCTACACCTTC.

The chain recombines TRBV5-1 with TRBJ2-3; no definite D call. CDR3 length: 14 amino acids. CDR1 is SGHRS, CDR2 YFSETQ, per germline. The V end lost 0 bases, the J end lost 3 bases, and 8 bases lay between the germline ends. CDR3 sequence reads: CASSLGTETDTQYF. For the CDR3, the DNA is TGCGCCAGCAGCTTGGGAACGGAGACAGATACGCAGTATTTT.

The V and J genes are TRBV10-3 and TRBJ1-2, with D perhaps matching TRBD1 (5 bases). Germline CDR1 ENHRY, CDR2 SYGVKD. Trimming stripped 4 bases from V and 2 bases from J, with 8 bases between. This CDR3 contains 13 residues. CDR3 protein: CAISVNRNYGYTF. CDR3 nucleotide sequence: TGTGCCATCAGTGTTAACAGGAACTATGGCTACACCTTC.